This record concerns one TCR beta chain sequence. As yet, its antigen is unknown. The record originates from a study of a mutant IDH1 vaccine in newly diagnosed glioma. This CDR3 contains 14 residues. Germline values: CDR1 MNHNY, CDR2 SVGAGI (reference sequence). V lost 6 bases, J lost 0 bases, and 11 bases lay in between. Time point described: week 35, safety follow-up. Every vaccination contained 300 ug of the mutant IDH1 20-mer peptide and was paired with topical imiquimod. The assay was immunoSEQ multiplex PCR, and TCRdb's table has in-frame clones only and misses some. Here the sample spans 40,000 to 45,000 clones, 80% to 85% being singletons.

The origin of this receptor is a woman between 35 and 50 years old with glioma. Some clones in this sample may be carry-over from other donors' samples. This chain joins TRBV6-6 and TRBJ1-2; D not certain. The sequencing used PBMCs, collected from a glioma patient whose treatment included an IDH1 peptide vaccine. CDR3 in amino acids: CASSLGAANYGYTF. CDR3 sequence (DNA): TGTGCCAGCAGCCTGGGAGCTGCTAACTATGGCTACACCTTC.